This T cell receptor (beta chain) derives from a study of shared clonotypes between healthy human individuals (dated by TCRdb to the early 2020s). Study-level background: The cohort comprised a couple of women and a few men aged 18 to 49 years. For each donor, CD4 naive and CD4 memory were each run on three plates, CD8 naive on two plates, and CD8 memory on one plate. To estimate repertoire size and how much clonotypes are shared between individuals, the study performed deep sequencing of blood TCR repertoires from roughly five healthy adults. To increase sequencing depth and limit assay-specific biases, different laboratories used diverse techniques to prepare libraries and sequence TCR repertoires. Each donor's leukapheresis produced roughly between roughly 0.9 and 9 billion PBMCs. Results and caveats for the whole study, not just this receptor: Clonotypes shared by all four sorted-subset donors showed higher generation probabilities than non-shared clonotypes. Based on pairwise subsampling, the degree of clonotype sharing among donors was expected to be affected by sequencing depth. The genetic and exposure-history diversity represented was limited by the small number of donors. Even with the large sequencing depth, rarefaction of the sorted-subset datasets indicated that sequencing was incomplete. When several donors were compared, the shared fraction of clonotypes was 5% to 6.5% for naive CD4, roughly 3.3% for naive CD8, 2.3% for memory CD4, and 0.4% for memory CD8. Naive subsets generally had larger estimated clonotype richness than memory subsets. Sampling was limited to blood, and TCR repertoires in tissue likely differ from TCR repertoires in blood.

The CDR3 runs 16 residues from the cysteine to the phenylalanine. The DNA shown is the 48-base CDR3, in frame from base 1. Based on the germline V gene, the CDR1 and CDR2 sequences are SGHAT and FQNNGV. V sheds 1 base and J sheds 6 bases, leaving 19 bases between their ends. The count of this clone is one. Which antigen it targets is not known. No base quality values were provided; no much bigger clone lies one nucleotide off. Donors were healthy HIV-negative adults with no recently reported acute infections or vaccinations. Every donor was a Caucasian adult residing in Nashville, Tennessee, USA. CD4+ T cells were enriched by magnetic negative selection, after which naive cells were positively selected on CD45RA and the negative fraction was taken as the memory subset. Blood was collected by leukapheresis, and PBMCs were isolated by Ficoll-Histopaque density gradient centrifugation and then cryopreserved in liquid nitrogen vapor phase. Analytical flow cytometry was used to check the purity and quantity of every magnetically sorted T cell population. Each sorted fraction had its genomic DNA isolated and then quantified by UV absorbance on a Nanodrop 2000c.

Using the deep immunoSEQ assay, TCR CDR3 regions were amplified from genomic DNA by multiplex PCR. Genomic DNA extracted from each cell subset was distributed evenly over all wells of several immunoSEQ 96-well plates, and each plate served as one replicate. Each replicate PCR for sorted subsets received roughly 200 ng genomic DNA, equal to 28,000 or so T cell genomes. The purified libraries were quantified using a Qubit 3.0 fluorometer, sized with a Bioanalyzer 2100, and then quantified again using the KAPA Library Quantification kit. Each immunoSEQ 96-well plate was sequenced on its own single-read 150-cycle Illumina NextSeq 550 flow cell. The paper's processing steps were these. Because the immunoSEQ output included only junctional sequences and no quality scores, the filtering could not be the same as the filtering used for full-length reads. To assign V/J genes and CDR3, sequences were annotated using PyIR, a Python wrapper for IgBLAST v1.9, with IMGT germline references. Reads were removed for weak V/J assignments (E-value above 1e-6), missing CDR3, stop codons, out-of-frame junctions, or ambiguous translated residues. V3J clonotypes were defined by identical inferred V gene, J gene, and CDR3 amino acid sequence. To compute the percentage overlap between repertoires, the number of shared unique clonotypes was divided by the size of the smaller repertoire. Repertoire richness was assessed with RTK rarefaction, the Chao1 estimator, and Recon v2.1 estimates of unobserved clonotypes. Generation probabilities for all TCRbeta clonotypes obtained by the gDNA method from a handful of donors were computed using OLGA. The table was pulled from immuneACCESS by TCRdb, which kept in-frame rearrangements only. Such tables lose some clones; where checked, under half of the loss comes from unresolved V genes, and the rest has no known cause. V and J calls and clone size come straight from that table; D and trimming were deduced from the DNA. The sample includes about 1.5 million clones, with approximately 98% observed a single time. 0.45% of the sample goes to the ten largest clones.

The sequence came from a man aged 25-45 years in good health. The chain was built from TRBV11-2 and TRBJ2-7; no confident D gene assignment can be made. Material: naive CD4+ T cells sorted from blood. What this sample's cell subset or site label stands for: CD45RA+ positively selected. The sequenced DNA is TGTGCCAGCAGCTTAGCTCCCATAGCCCCGATCTTCGAGCAGTACTTC. The resulting protein is CASSLAPIAPIFEQYF. Beyond the CDR3, the reference TRBV11-2 and TRBJ2-7 genes provide the residues; the full variable domain reads: EAGVAQSPRYKIIEKRQSVAFWCNPISGHATLYWYQQILGQGPKLLIQFQNNGVVDDSQLPKDRFSAERLKGVDSTLKIQPAKLEDSAVYLCASSLAPIAPIFEQYFGPGTRLTVT.